One sample yielded the 32 T cell receptor beta chains listed below, sequenced in a study. TCRdb reprocessed the RT-PCR reads with MiXCR, giving one entry per CDR3 protein. Of 650,000 to 800,000 distinct CDR3 sequences listed, more than 13% are singletons. The sample taken for sequencing was memory CD4+ T cells from blood. The source is a female donor in good health, serving as a healthy control.

The genes are TRBV19 and TRBJ2-7, with 7 bases matching TRBD2. CDR1 and CDR2 from the germline V gene are LNHDA and SQIVND (reference sequence). The length of the CDR3 is 15 residues. Losses at the gene ends were 2 bases for V and 5 bases for J; bases not matched to a gene: 9. The CDR3 DNA reads TGTGCCAGTAGTATAATCGCCGGGGGGTCCCACGAGCAGTACTTC. Protein sequence: CASSIIAGGSHEQYF.

Only a few counts were recorded for this clonotype. The V gene is TRBV7-8, the J gene TRBJ2-7; perhaps TRBD2 as D (5 bases). The germline V gene encodes CDR1 SGHVS and CDR2 FQNEAQ. V was shortened by 2 bases and J by 3 bases, with 11 bases between the two germline ends. This CDR3 comprises 14 residues. The CDR3 DNA is TGTGCCAGCAGCTTATTGGGGAGTAACTACGAGCAGTACTTC. It specifies CASSLLGSNYEQYF.

This clonotype has just a few counts. The CDR3: CASSPEGDNYGYTF. The CDR3 bases are TGTGCCAGCTCACCCGAAGGGGATAACTATGGCTACACCTTC. The V call is TRBV18, the J call TRBJ1-2; tentative D call: TRBD1 (5 bases). There are 14 residues in the CDR3. Germline CDR1 is KGHSH and CDR2 is LQKENI. The ends were cut back, 3 bases at V and 1 base at J, with 9 bases in the middle.

A few counts support this clonotype. This rearrangement joins TRBV24-1 to TRBJ2-3; D might be TRBD2 (5 bases). Per germline, CDR1 KGHDR and CDR2 SFDVKD. V shed 4 bases and J shed 2 bases, with 12 bases lying between them. The CDR3 runs 15 residues. The CDR3 is CATSDPTRDTDTQYF. DNA of the CDR3: TGTGCCACCAGTGACCCTACTAGAGACACAGATACGCAGTATTTT.

V gene TRBV12-3 or TRBV12-4 combines with J gene TRBJ2-7; 14 bases line up with TRBD2. There are 16 residues in the CDR3. After removal of 6 bases from V and 4 bases from J, the junction contained 8 bases not matched to a gene. Written as DNA, the CDR3 is TGTGCCAGCAGCCGGGGACTAGCGGGAGCTCGGTACGAGCAGTACTTC. Protein sequence: CASSRGLAGARYEQYF.

This clonotype has at least ten counts. The chain carries TRBV29-1 and TRBJ2-1; TRBD2 aligns across 9 bases. Germline V gene lookup returns CDR1 SQVTM and CDR2 ANQGSEA. The CDR3 runs to 11 residues. J was trimmed by 9 bases and V by 4 bases; bases with no gene match: 1. Here the CDR3 DNA reads TGCAGCGTTGGGACTAGCGTTGAGCAGTTCTTC. Translation: CSVGTSVEQFF.

This clonotype has just a few counts. CDR3 loop: CASSEPHLNSPLHF. CDR3 DNA sequence: TGTGCCAGCAGTGAGCCTCATCTAAATTCACCCCTCCACTTT. The chain has TRBV6-1 and TRBJ1-6; D is unresolved. Per germline, CDR1 MNHNS and CDR2 SASEGT. The CDR3 spans 14 residues. The V end was cut by 3 bases, the J end by 7 bases, with 10 bases between.

V and J are TRBV28 and TRBJ2-2; D not certain. V was clipped by 5 bases and J by 6 bases, with 16 bases between them. This CDR3 spans 15 amino acids. Germline values: CDR1 MDHEN, CDR2 SYDVKM. CDR3 nucleotides: TGTGCCAGCAGTCCCCGGGCAGGCTTTGCCGGGGAGCTGTTTTTT. It codes for CASSPRAGFAGELFF. The full variable domain, completed using reference TRBV28 and TRBJ2-2, is DVKVTQSSRYLVKRTGEKVFLECVQDMDHENMFWYRQDPGLGLRLIYFSYDVKMKEKGDIPEGYSVSREKKERFSLILESASTNQTSMYLCASSPRAGFAGELFFGEGSRLTVL.

The table lists this clonotype with many counts. The chain is built from TRBV27 and TRBJ2-1; 10 nucleotides match TRBD2. The CDR3 is 15 residues long. J gave up 9 bases and V 4 bases, and 9 bases lay outside the gene matches. The germline gives CDR1 MNHEY, CDR2 SMNVEV (reference sequence). In nucleotides, the CDR3 is TGTGCCAGCAGTTACATGCTAGCGGGAGTTAGTGAGCAGTTCTTC. Its protein product is CASSYMLAGVSEQFF.

The chain couples TRBV5-1 to TRBJ2-5; D is possibly TRBD1 (5 bases). Germline CDR1 is SGHRS and CDR2 is YFSETQ. V was shortened by 0 bases and J by 1 base, with 10 bases between the two germline ends. The CDR3 has 15 residues. The CDR3 DNA reads as TGCGCCAGCAGCTTGGGGACAACCTTCCAAGAGACCCAGTACTTC. Translating gives CASSLGTTFQETQYF.

This clonotype was observed at least ten times. The gene calls are TRBV4-2 and TRBJ2-3; TRBD2 might be the D (6 bases). The V end lost 4 bases, the J end lost 0 bases, and 11 bases lay between the germline ends. The CDR3 is made up of 15 amino acids. Germline loops: CDR1 LGHNA, CDR2 YNFKEQ. In DNA form, the CDR3 reads TGTGCCAGCAGCCTTGCGGGACCAAGCACAGATACGCAGTATTTT. Translated: CASSLAGPSTDTQYF.

This clonotype was recorded many times. This chain links TRBV5-8 with TRBJ2-5; 9 positions agree with TRBD1. V trimming: 4 bases; J trimming: 5 bases; junction bases outside the gene matches: 6. CDR3 size: 14 residues. CDR1 and CDR2 (germline): SGHTS, YDEGEE. The CDR3 nucleotides are TGTGCCAGCAGCCTCACAGGGGGCCTGGAGACCCAGTACTTC. Amino acids: CASSLTGGLETQYF.

This clonotype was counted at least ten times. This sequence joins TRBV29-1 and TRBJ1-1, with 10 nucleotides matching TRBD1. In germline, CDR1 is SQVTM, CDR2 ANQGSEA. This CDR3 is 13 amino acids long. V was clipped by 6 bases and J by 1 base; unmatched bases: 2. As DNA, the CDR3 is TGCAGCGTGTGGGACAGGGGGAACACTGAAGCTTTCTTT. Residues: CSVWDRGNTEAFF.

Many counts were recorded for this clonotype. The chain links TRBV5-5 to TRBJ2-5, with D possibly being TRBD2 (6 bases). V lost 0 bases and J 5 bases, leaving 14 bases between the germline ends. CDR3 length: 15 amino acids. Looked up from germline, CDR1 is SGHKS and CDR2 is YYEKEE (reference sequence). The CDR3 here is CASSLGGDPRETQYF. As DNA, the CDR3 is TGTGCCAGCAGCTTGGGGGGGGACCCAAGGGAGACCCAGTACTTC.

The CDR3 bases are TGCAGTGCTAGACCCCGTGCTAGCGGGAGGTACGAGCAGTACTTC. This translates into CSARPRASGRYEQYF. This sequence joins TRBV20-1 and TRBJ2-7; TRBD2 agrees at 11 bases. Looked up from germline, CDR1 is DFQATT and CDR2 is SNEGSKA (reference sequence). The CDR3 covers 15 residues. Trimming cost V 2 bases and J 4 bases; bases outside gene matches: 7.

This clonotype was counted at least ten times. Compared with germline, one end of the junction differs, possibly owing to a read error. The chain combines TRBV6-2 or TRBV6-3 with TRBJ2-3, with 8 nucleotides matching TRBD1. The CDR3 has 12 residues. Germline CDR1 reads MNHEY; CDR2 reads SVGEGT. CDR3 nucleotide sequence: TGTGCCAGCACCCAACCGGGACAGGAGAAGCAATTT. As protein: CASTQPGQEKQF.

This clonotype occurred a few times. The chain combines TRBV5-1 with TRBJ2-7; D unclear. Germline CDR1 and CDR2: SGHRS and YFSETQ. V was shortened by 4 bases and J by 0 bases, with 11 bases between the two germline ends. This CDR3 contains 14 residues. The CDR3 sequence: CASSPVTHSYEQYF. DNA for the CDR3: TGCGCCAGCAGCCCGGTGACACACTCCTACGAGCAGTACTTC.

The gene calls are TRBV6-4 and TRBJ2-3; 12 bases match TRBD2. This CDR3 is built from 17 residues. After removal of 5 bases from V and 2 bases from J, the junction contained 8 bases not matched to a gene. Germline values: CDR1 MRHNA, CDR2 SNTAGT. CDR3 bases: TGTGCCAGCAGTTACGGACTAGCGGGACTTTTCACAGATACGCAGTATTTT. It translates to CASSYGLAGLFTDTQYF.

This clonotype was recorded many times. This chain links TRBV20-1 with TRBJ1-5; 7 nucleotides align to TRBD1. Germline CDR1 and CDR2: DFQATT and SNEGSKA (reference sequence). Unmatched junction bases numbered 3, after V lost 4 bases and J lost 3 bases. The CDR3 runs to 13 residues. The CDR3: CSAIDRVNQPQHF. In DNA form, the CDR3 reads TGCAGTGCTATTGACAGGGTCAATCAGCCCCAGCATTTT.

This clonotype was seen a few times. This sequence joins TRBV2 and TRBJ1-3; TRBD1 is a possible D gene (6 bases). This CDR3 spans 14 amino acids. Germline V lookup: CDR1 SNHLY, CDR2 FYNNEI. Trimming removed 6 bases from V and 4 bases from J, with 13 bases in between. The CDR3 coding sequence is TGTGCCAGCAGACCCGGGACATACGGAAACACCATATATTTT. This sequence encodes CASRPGTYGNTIYF.

This clonotype has just a few counts. The chain couples TRBV3-1 to TRBJ2-1, with a weak D call TRBD2 (5 bases). The germline V gene has CDR1 LGHDT and CDR2 YNNKEL (reference sequence). Trimming left V 2 bases short and J 5 bases short, with 13 bases between. CDR3 size: 15 residues. In DNA form, the CDR3 reads TGTGCCAGCAGCCAACAACTGTACGGGGACAATGAGCAGTTCTTC. Translated, it gives CASSQQLYGDNEQFF.

V gene TRBV2 combines with J gene TRBJ2-2; D remains unclear. The CDR3 length is 14 residues. Trimming shortened V by 6 bases and J by 6 bases, and 14 bases separated the two germline ends. Germline V CDR1 and CDR2: SNHLY, FYNNEI. The CDR3 nucleotides are TGTGCCAGCAGCCTCCTTGTGGAATCCGGGGAGCTGTTTTTT. Its protein is CASSLLVESGELFF.

This sequence joins TRBV6-1 and TRBJ1-2, with D hard to call. CDR3 length: 15 residues. The ends were cut back, 2 bases at V and 7 bases at J, with 17 bases in the middle. The germline gives CDR1 MNHNS, CDR2 SASEGT. This CDR3 is CASSERGFQGFGYTF. The CDR3 bases are TGTGCCAGCAGTGAAAGAGGGTTTCAAGGATTTGGCTACACCTTC.

The chain recombines TRBV18 with TRBJ2-7, with D possibly matching TRBD1 (5 bases). This CDR3 has 14 amino acids. V lost 1 base to trimming and J lost 3 bases, with 10 bases between them. CDR1 and CDR2 (germline): KGHSH, LQKENI. In nucleotides, the CDR3 is TGTGCCAGCTCACCACAAAGGGGATACTACGAGCAGTACTTC. Translated: CASSPQRGYYEQYF.

The CDR3 sequence: CASSKGGDRGHTGELFF. DNA for the CDR3: TGTGCCAGCAGCAAAGGTGGGGACAGGGGTCACACCGGGGAGCTGTTTTTT. This rearrangement joins TRBV21-1 to TRBJ2-2; the table's D call of TRBD1 was not tested on the DNA. TRBV21-1 is flagged as a pseudogene. This CDR3 region has 17 residues.

V usage is TRBV29-1 and J usage is TRBJ1-4; D unclear. This CDR3 region has 12 residues. The V end was cut by 7 bases, the J end by 5 bases, with 11 bases between. CDR1 is SQVTM and CDR2 is ANQGSEA in the germline V gene. The CDR3 reads CSGTTSNEKLFF. Written as DNA, the CDR3 is TGCAGCGGCACCACCTCAAATGAAAAACTGTTTTTT.

This clonotype has a count of ten or more. The V and J genes are TRBV10-3 and TRBJ2-2; D call uncertain. V was pared by 3 bases and J by 4 bases, with 15 bases between. The CDR3 spans 16 residues. CDR1 and CDR2 from the germline V gene are ENHRY and SYGVKD. The CDR3 coding sequence is TGTGCCATCAGTGAAGATGGACCAAGCGTCACCGGGGAGCTGTTTTTT. Amino acids: CAISEDGPSVTGELFF.

This clonotype was recorded many times. The rearrangement joins TRBV20-1 to TRBJ2-5; possible D gene TRBD2, 5 bases. The CDR3 has 13 residues. The germline V gene encodes CDR1 DFQATT and CDR2 SNEGSKA (reference sequence). The CDR3 region has the DNA TGCAGCGACTTATGGTCAGCGGAAGAGACCCAGTACTTC. It encodes CSDLWSAEETQYF.

This clonotype was counted ten times or more. The CDR3 DNA follows: TGTGCCAGCAGCTTACGAGATTTCCAAGAGACCCAGTACTTC. It is translated as CASSLRDFQETQYF. The gene calls are TRBV7-8 and TRBJ2-5; D remains ambiguous. Germline CDR1 reads SGHVS; CDR2 reads FQNEAQ. The CDR3 sequence is 14 residues long. The V and J ends lost 2 bases and 1 base respectively, with 8 bases between them.

The chain links TRBV27 to TRBJ2-1, with D perhaps TRBD2 (6 bases). Germline CDR1 reads MNHEY; CDR2 reads SMNVEV (reference sequence). Deletions cut 1 base from V and 6 bases from J, with 10 bases between. The CDR3 extends over 14 amino acids. CDR3: CASSLYGSSNEQFF. DNA of the CDR3: TGTGCCAGCAGTTTATACGGGAGTAGCAATGAGCAGTTCTTC.

This chain links TRBV2 with TRBJ2-3, with 8 bases lining up with TRBD2. V lost 8 bases to trimming and J lost 2 bases; unmatched junction nucleotides: 6. The CDR3 totals 14 residues. Per germline, CDR1 SNHLY and CDR2 FYNNEI. DNA for the CDR3: TGTGCCAGCGGACGAGCGGGGGCCACAGATACGCAGTATTTT. Translated: CASGRAGATDTQYF.

This clonotype was detected a few times. The chain recombines TRBV5-1 with TRBJ2-2, with unresolved D. Trimming removed 0 bases at V and 3 bases at J, with 9 bases between. The germline CDR1 and CDR2 sequences are SGHRS and YFSETQ. There are 15 residues in the CDR3. The CDR3 loop reads CASSLDSSYTGELFF. In nucleotides, the CDR3 is TGCGCCAGCAGCTTGGATTCCAGCTACACCGGGGAGCTGTTTTTT.